These T cell receptor beta chains were read from a single sample in a study of blood T cell repertoires in COVID-19. Profiling relied on immunoSEQ multiplex PCR, and the TCRdb table lists in-frame clones only, not all of them. This sample carries just under 350,000 clones, about 90% of them seen once, and the ten largest clones take under 3.5%. Material for sequencing was peripheral blood. The receptor set was obtained from a woman under 30 who had recovered from COVID-19. Each CDR3 is given with its conserved first and last residue. Each record gives: V gene, clone size, J gene, CDR3 length, D gene, CDR3 DNA, CDR3 protein. The D gene is left open where the match is weak. For some rows the clone size is stated as once, few or many, or as a class when expanded; others skip it.

TRBV10-3	-	TRBJ1-6	17	TRBD1	TGTGCCATCAAAGAAGGACAGGAGAGCTCCTATAATTCACCCCTCCACTTT	CAIKEGQESSYNSPLHF
TRBV6-1	few	TRBJ1-3	13	-	TGTGCCAGCAGTGAAGCCGAGTCGAACACCATATATTTT	CASSEAESNTIYF
TRBV19	-	TRBJ2-2	16	TRBD2	TGTGCCAGTAGTATTGATAGCGGGAAAGACACCGGGGAGCTGTTTTTT	CASSIDSGKDTGELFF
TRBV7-9	-	TRBJ2-6	18	-	TGTGCCAGCAGCCCCTGGACAGACCTCAGCTCTGGGGCCAACGTCCTGACTTTC	CASSPWTDLSSGANVLTF
TRBV5-4	-	TRBJ1-2	11	-	TGTGCCAGCACCGACGGGTATGGCTACACCTTC	CASTDGYGYTF
TRBV5-6	-	TRBJ1-1	14	TRBD1	TGTGCCAGCAGCTTACAGGGGAGGCACACTGAAGCTTTCTTT	CASSLQGRHTEAFF
TRBV25-1	-	TRBJ2-1	14	TRBD2	TGTGCCGTCCGAGGGGAGGGCCCCTACAATGAGCAGTTCTTC	CAVRGEGPYNEQFF
TRBV19	-	TRBJ1-2	14	TRBD1	TGTGCCAGTAAGGAGGGACAGGGCAACTATGGCTACACCTTC	CASKEGQGNYGYTF
TRBV2	few	TRBJ1-4	15	-	TGTGCCAGCAGTGATCCCGGGGAGGGCTACGAAAAACTGTTTTTT	CASSDPGEGYEKLFF
TRBV5-4	-	TRBJ2-3	16	-	TGTGCCAGCAGCTTGGTTGTAGCGGAAGGCACAGATACGCAGTATTTT	CASSLVVAEGTDTQYF
TRBV4-1	-	TRBJ1-2	14	-	TGCGCCAGCAGCCAATCGACAGTCAACTATGGCTACACCTTC	CASSQSTVNYGYTF
TRBV6-2/TRBV6-3	-	TRBJ2-2	17	TRBD2	TGTGCCAGCAGCCCCGCTCGGGGGGGTCAGAACACCGGGGAGCTGTTTTTT	CASSPARGGQNTGELFF
TRBV11-2	few	TRBJ1-5	15	TRBD1	TGTGCCAGCAGCGCCCGGGACAGGGACAATCAGCCCCAGCATTTT	CASSARDRDNQPQHF
TRBV2	-	TRBJ2-1	14	TRBD2	TGTGCCAGCAGGGGACTAGCGGGAGTTAGGGTGCAGTTCTTC	CASRGLAGVRVQFF
TRBV10-3	-	TRBJ2-4	15	TRBD1	TGTGCCACAGGACAGGGCCAATTAGCCAAAAACATTCAGTACTTC	CATGQGQLAKNIQYF
TRBV6-2/TRBV6-3	-	TRBJ2-3	12	-	TGTGCCAGCAGTCCCTCCACAGATACGCAGTATTTT	CASSPSTDTQYF
TRBV9	-	TRBJ2-2	15	TRBD2	TGTGCCAGCAGCTCGCAGCGGGAGGGCCTCGGGGAGCTGTTTTTT	CASSSQREGLGELFF
TRBV10-2	-	TRBJ1-2	14	TRBD1	TGCGCCAGCAGCGAGACAGGGGTGGACTATGGCTACACCTTC	CASSETGVDYGYTF
TRBV28	-	TRBJ2-3	12	-	TGTGCCAGCAGTTCCGGCGGGGTAGCGCAGTATTTT	CASSSGGVAQYF
TRBV24-1	-	TRBJ2-3	14	-	TGTGCCACCAGTGGGGCCAGACGCACAGATACGCAGTATTTT	CATSGARRTDTQYF
TRBV6-2/TRBV6-3	-	TRBJ1-1	18	TRBD1	TGTGCCAGCAGTTACGATTTACGGTCAGGGGGCGCGAGAACTGAAGCTTTCTTT	CASSYDLRSGGARTEAFF
TRBV25-1	-	TRBJ2-2	14	-	TGTGCCAGCAGTGAATTTGGCAGGGCCGGGGAGCTGTTTTTT	CASSEFGRAGELFF
TRBV4-1	many	TRBJ2-3	14	-	TGCGCCAGCTCCAGGGGGGCTGGAGCAGATACGCAGTATTTT	CASSRGAGADTQYF
TRBV29-1	-	TRBJ2-3	14	-	TGCAGCGTAACCCTTTGGGAGGAAACAGATACGCAGTATTTT	CSVTLWEETDTQYF
TRBV28	-	TRBJ2-2	15	-	TGTGCCAGCAGGGATGGGTTAGCCGGCACCGGGGAGCTGTTTTTT	CASRDGLAGTGELFF
TRBV5-4	-	TRBJ2-1	17	TRBD2	TGTGCCAGCAGCTCGGGACTAGCGGGAGGAATCCCTAATGAGCAGTTCTTC	CASSSGLAGGIPNEQFF
TRBV5-1	-	TRBJ2-1	14	-	TGCGCCAGCAGCCTCTGGGTAGACTCTAATGAGCAGTTCTTC	CASSLWVDSNEQFF
TRBV10-3	-	TRBJ2-5	15	-	TGTGCCATCAGTGAGTCCTCGGGGGTTCAAGAGACCCAGTACTTC	CAISESSGVQETQYF
TRBV9	once	TRBJ2-2	15	-	TGTGCCAGCAGCGTTTACAGAACGAACACCGGGGAGCTGTTTTTT	CASSVYRTNTGELFF
TRBV7-2	-	TRBJ2-2	16	TRBD1	TGTGCCAGCAGTGATCCGGGACAGGAGAACACCGGGGAGCTGTTTTTT	CASSDPGQENTGELFF
TRBV5-1	-	TRBJ2-5	17	TRBD2	TGCGCCAGCAGCTTGGCACTAGCGGGACTACACCAAGAGACCCAGTACTTC	CASSLALAGLHQETQYF
TRBV9	-	TRBJ2-2	16	-	TGTGCCAGCAGCGCCATTAGCTCCCGGCTCACCGGGGAGCTGTTTTTT	CASSAISSRLTGELFF
TRBV7-9	few	TRBJ1-2	12	-	TGTGCCAGCAGCTTAGTATCTGAGGGCTACACCTTC	CASSLVSEGYTF
TRBV29-1	-	TRBJ1-1	15	-	TGCAGCGTTGAAGGGGGCAGGCTTTCGAACACTGAAGCTTTCTTT	CSVEGGRLSNTEAFF
TRBV5-6	-	TRBJ2-1	14	TRBD2	TGTGCCAGCAGCACGGGACTAGCGTTGAATGAGCAGTTCTTC	CASSTGLALNEQFF
TRBV6-2/TRBV6-3	-	TRBJ1-2	13	-	TGTGCCAGCAGTTACGTGGGGGCAGCGGGCTACACCTTC	CASSYVGAAGYTF
TRBV4-3	-	TRBJ1-1	17	TRBD1	TGCGCCAGCAGCCAAGAACAGGGGATGGGGATGAACACTGAAGCTTTCTTT	CASSQEQGMGMNTEAFF
TRBV5-1	-	TRBJ1-2	14	TRBD1	TGCGCCAGCAGCTCGGGACAGGAGGGCTATGGCTACACCTTC	CASSSGQEGYGYTF
TRBV4-3	-	TRBJ2-2	14	-	TGCGCCAGCAGCCAAGATCGGCAGGCCGGGGAGCTGTTTTTT	CASSQDRQAGELFF